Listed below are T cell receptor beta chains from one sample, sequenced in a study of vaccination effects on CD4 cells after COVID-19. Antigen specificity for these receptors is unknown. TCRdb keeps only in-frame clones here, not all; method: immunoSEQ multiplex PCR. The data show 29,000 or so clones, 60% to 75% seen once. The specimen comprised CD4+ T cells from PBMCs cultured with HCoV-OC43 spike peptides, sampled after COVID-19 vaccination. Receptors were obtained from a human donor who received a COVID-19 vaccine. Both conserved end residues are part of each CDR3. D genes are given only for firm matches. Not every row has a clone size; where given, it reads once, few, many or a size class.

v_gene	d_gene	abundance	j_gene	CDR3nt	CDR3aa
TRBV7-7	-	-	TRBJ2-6	TGTGCCAGCAGCCCGCAGGAGTCTGGGGCCAACGTCCTGACTTTC	CASSPQESGANVLTF
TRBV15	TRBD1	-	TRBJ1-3	TGTGCCACCAGCAGAGGAGAATACAGGGGCCTCGGAAACACCATATATTTT	CATSRGEYRGLGNTIYF
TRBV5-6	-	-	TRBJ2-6	TGTGCCAGCAGCTTGGTGGGGGCCGGGGATTACCGGGCCAACGTCCTGACTTTC	CASSLVGAGDYRANVLTF
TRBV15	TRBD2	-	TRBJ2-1	TGTGCCACCAGCAGGTTGACTAGCGGACTTCAGGATGAGCAGTTCTTC	CATSRLTSGLQDEQFF
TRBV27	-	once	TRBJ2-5	TGTGCCAGCAGTCCATCCCTCGAGCCCCTACGTCAGACCCAGTACTTC	CASSPSLEPLRQTQYF
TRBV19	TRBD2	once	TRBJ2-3	TGTGCCAGTAGTATTCAAAGCGGGGTGGCAGATACGCAGTATTTT	CASSIQSGVADTQYF
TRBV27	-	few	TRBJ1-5	TGTGCCAGCAGTTGGCTTAGCAATCAGCCCCAGCATTTT	CASSWLSNQPQHF
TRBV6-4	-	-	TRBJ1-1	TGTGCCAGCAGTGGAGGGGAGAACACTGAAGCTTTCTTT	CASSGGENTEAFF
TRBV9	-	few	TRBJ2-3	TGTGCCAGCAGCTTGACTCGGTATAGCACAGATACGCAGTATTTT	CASSLTRYSTDTQYF
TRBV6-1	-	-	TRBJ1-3	TGTGCCAGCAGTGAAGGATTTTCCTCTGGAAACACCATATATTTT	CASSEGFSSGNTIYF
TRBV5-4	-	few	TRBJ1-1	TGTGCCAGCAGCTTGGGACAGTCCTTGGAAGCTTTCTTT	CASSLGQSLEAFF
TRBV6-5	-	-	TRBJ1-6	TGTGCCAGCAGTTACTCCCCGGGGCATTCACCCCTCCACTTT	CASSYSPGHSPLHF
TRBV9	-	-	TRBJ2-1	TGTGCCAGCAGCGTAGGGTTGCGTATGTACAATGAGCAGTTCTTC	CASSVGLRMYNEQFF
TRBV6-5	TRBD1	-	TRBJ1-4	TGTGCCACCAAGACAGGGGCCAGTGAAAAACTGTTTTTT	CATKTGASEKLFF
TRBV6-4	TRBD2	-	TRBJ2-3	TGTGCCAGCAGTGACGAGAGCGGGGGGGGCACAGATACGCAGTATTTT	CASSDESGGGTDTQYF
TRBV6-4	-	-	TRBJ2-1	TGTGCCAGCAGTAGAGAAATACACGATGAGCAGTTCTTC	CASSREIHDEQFF
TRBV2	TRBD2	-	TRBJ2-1	TGTGCCAGCAGAACGACTAGCGGATCCTACAATGAGCAGTTCTTC	CASRTTSGSYNEQFF
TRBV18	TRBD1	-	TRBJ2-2	TGTGCCAGCTCACCCCTCGGGACAGGGGCGAACACCGGGGAGCTGTTTTTT	CASSPLGTGANTGELFF
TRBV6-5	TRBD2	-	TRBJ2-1	TGTGCCAGCAGTAACGGACTAGCGGGCAATGAGCAGTTCTTC	CASSNGLAGNEQFF
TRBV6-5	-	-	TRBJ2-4	TGTGCCAGCAGTTACTCGACGGAAAACATTCAGTACTTC	CASSYSTENIQYF
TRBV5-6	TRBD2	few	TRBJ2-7	TGTGCCAGCAGCTTGGTAGGACGGGAGGGGGACGAGCAGTACTTC	CASSLVGREGDEQYF
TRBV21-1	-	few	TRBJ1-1	TGTGCCAGCAGCATGTTCCGAGACAGGGGAGTATGGACTGAAGCTTTCTTT	CASSMFRDRGVWTEAFF
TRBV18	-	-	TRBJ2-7	TGTGCCAGCTCACCCCTCGGACCTGGGGACCAATACGAGCAGTACTTC	CASSPLGPGDQYEQYF
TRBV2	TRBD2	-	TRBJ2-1	TGTGCCAGCTCTTCTTTGGGACTAGGAAGCAATGAGCAGTTCTTC	CASSSLGLGSNEQFF
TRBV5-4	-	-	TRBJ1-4	TGTGCCAGCAGCCGAGACGGCCGAGGAAATGAAAAACTGTTTTTT	CASSRDGRGNEKLFF
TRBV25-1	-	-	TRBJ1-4	TGTGCCAGCAGTGAACAAGGAGCTAATGAAAAACTGTTTTTT	CASSEQGANEKLFF
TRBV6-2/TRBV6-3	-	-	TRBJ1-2	TGTGCCAGCAGTGGGACGGTAAAGGACTATGGCTACACCTTC	CASSGTVKDYGYTF
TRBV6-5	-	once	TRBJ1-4	TGTGCCAGCAGTCGTTCAAGTAGAAATGAAAAACTGTTTTTT	CASSRSSRNEKLFF
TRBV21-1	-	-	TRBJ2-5	TGTGCCAGCAGCAAATTTTTAAAGTGGCGATGCACTTTTAACCAAGAGACCCAGTACTTC	CASSKFLKWRCTFNQETQYF
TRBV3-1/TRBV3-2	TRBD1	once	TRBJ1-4	TGTGCCAGCAGCTCGACAGGGACTAATGAAAAACTGTTTTTT	CASSSTGTNEKLFF
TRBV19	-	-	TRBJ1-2	TGTGCCAGTAGTATCGGGGGGGCGAGCTATGGCTACACCTTC	CASSIGGASYGYTF
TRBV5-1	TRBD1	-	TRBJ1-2	TGCGCCAGCAGATACCAAGCGGGACAGGGGTCGTATGGCTACACCTTC	CASRYQAGQGSYGYTF
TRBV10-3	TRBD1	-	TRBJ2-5	TGTGCCATCAGCCCAGGGACAGCCCAAGAGACCCAGTACTTC	CAISPGTAQETQYF
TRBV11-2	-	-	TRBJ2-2	TGTGCCAGCAGCAGGATGAGGGGGGGAGCCGGGGAGCTGTTTTTT	CASSRMRGGAGELFF
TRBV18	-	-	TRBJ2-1	TGTGCCAGCTCACCAATGGCCTCCACAGGGATTTTCTCCTACAATGAGCAGTTCTTC	CASSPMASTGIFSYNEQFF
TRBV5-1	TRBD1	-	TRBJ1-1	TGCGCCAGCAGCCCGGGGACAGCTCAAGCTTTCTTT	CASSPGTAQAFF
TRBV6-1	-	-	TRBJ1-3	TGTGCCAGCAGTGAAGCGCTTCATACCTCGGGTACTGGAAACACCATATATTTT	CASSEALHTSGTGNTIYF
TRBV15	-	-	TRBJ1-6	TGTGCCACCAGCAGAGATCCGGGTTCCAATAATTCACCCCTCCACTTT	CATSRDPGSNNSPLHF
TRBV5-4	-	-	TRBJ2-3	TGTGCCAGCAGCAGTACCGGGACTGAGGTGGCAGATACGCAGTATTTT	CASSSTGTEVADTQYF
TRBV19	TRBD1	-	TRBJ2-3	TGTGCCAGGACAGGGTTGGCAGATACGCAGTATTTT	CARTGLADTQYF
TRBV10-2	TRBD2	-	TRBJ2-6	TGCGCCAGCAGTGACAGGGAGGGTTCTGGGGCCAACGTCCTGACTTTC	CASSDREGSGANVLTF
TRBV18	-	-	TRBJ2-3	TGTGCCAGCTCACCAGGGACCCACAGAAGCACAGATACGCAGTATTTT	CASSPGTHRSTDTQYF
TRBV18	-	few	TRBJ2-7	TGTGCCAGCTCACTTGGTTCCAACTACGAGCAGTACTTC	CASSLGSNYEQYF
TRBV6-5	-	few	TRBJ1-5	TGTGCCAGCAGTTACATGGCCAATCAGCCCCAGCATTTT	CASSYMANQPQHF
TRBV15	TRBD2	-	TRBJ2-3	TGTGCCACCAGCAGTGTGCTAGCGGGAGGTGCCGATACGCAGTATTTT	CATSSVLAGGADTQYF
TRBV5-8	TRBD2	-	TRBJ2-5	TGTGCCAGCAGCCCGGGACTAGCGATGCAGACCCAGTACTTC	CASSPGLAMQTQYF
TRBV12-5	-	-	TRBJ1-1	TGTGCTAGTGGTTTCGAGAACACTGAAGCTTTCTTT	CASGFENTEAFF
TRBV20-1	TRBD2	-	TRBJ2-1	TGCAGTGCTAGTCATCGGGAGGGCCGCTATGAGCAGTTCTTC	CSASHREGRYEQFF
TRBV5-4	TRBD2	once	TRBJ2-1	TGTGCCAGCAGCAAGGAGCGGGGGGCCTCCTACAATGAGCAGTTCTTC	CASSKERGASYNEQFF
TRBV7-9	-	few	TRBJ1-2	TGTGCCAGCAGCTTAGAGAGCTATGGCTACACCTTC	CASSLESYGYTF
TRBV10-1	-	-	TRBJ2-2	TGCGCCAGCAGTGAGTTATGGAACACCGGGGAGCTGTTTTTT	CASSELWNTGELFF
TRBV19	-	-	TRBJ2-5	TGTGCCAGTAGGTTAACAGGTCAAGAGACCCAGTACTTC	CASRLTGQETQYF
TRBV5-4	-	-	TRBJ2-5	TGTGCCAGCAGCTTGAACAGGGAGCAAGAGACCCAGTACTTC	CASSLNREQETQYF
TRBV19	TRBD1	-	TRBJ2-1	TGTGCCAGTAGTCCCGGGACAGGTGAACCCTACCGCTACAATGAGCAGTTCTTC	CASSPGTGEPYRYNEQFF
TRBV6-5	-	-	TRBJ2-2	TGTGCCAGCCGACCGTGGGGCTCGAACACCGGGGAGCTGTTTTTT	CASRPWGSNTGELFF
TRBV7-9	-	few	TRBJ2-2	TGTGCCAGCAGCTTCCGTACGGGCAACACCGGGGAGCTGTTTTTT	CASSFRTGNTGELFF
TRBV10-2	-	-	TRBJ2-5	TGCGCCAGCACGGGCCTGGAGACCCAGTACTTC	CASTGLETQYF
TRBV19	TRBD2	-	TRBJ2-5	TGTGCCAGTAGCCAGATACTAGCGGGGGAAGAGACCCAGTACTTC	CASSQILAGEETQYF
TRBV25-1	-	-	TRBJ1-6	TGTGCCAGCAGTGCGTGGGAGGATTCACCCCTCCACTTT	CASSAWEDSPLHF
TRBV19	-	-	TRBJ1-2	TGTGCCAGTAGTATAACAACGCTTGATGGCTACACCTTC	CASSITTLDGYTF